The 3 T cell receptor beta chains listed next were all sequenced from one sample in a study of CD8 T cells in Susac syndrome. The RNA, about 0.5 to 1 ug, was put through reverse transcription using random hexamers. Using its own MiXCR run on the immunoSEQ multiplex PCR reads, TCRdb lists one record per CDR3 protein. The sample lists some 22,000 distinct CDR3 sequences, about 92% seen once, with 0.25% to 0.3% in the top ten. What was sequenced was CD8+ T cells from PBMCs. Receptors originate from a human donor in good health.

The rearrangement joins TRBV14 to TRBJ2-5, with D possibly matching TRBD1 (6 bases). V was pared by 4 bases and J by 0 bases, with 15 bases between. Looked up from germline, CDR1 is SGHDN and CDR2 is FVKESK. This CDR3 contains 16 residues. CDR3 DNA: TGTGCCAGCAGCCTTACAGGGTCTAGGTACCAAGAGACCCAGTACTTC. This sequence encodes CASSLTGSRYQETQYF.

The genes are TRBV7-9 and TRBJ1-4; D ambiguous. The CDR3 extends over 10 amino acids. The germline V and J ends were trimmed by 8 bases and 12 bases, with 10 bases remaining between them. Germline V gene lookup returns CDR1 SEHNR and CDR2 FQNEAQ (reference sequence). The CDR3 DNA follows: TGTGCCAGCGCGGTGGAGCAACTGTTTTTT. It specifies CASAVEQLFF.

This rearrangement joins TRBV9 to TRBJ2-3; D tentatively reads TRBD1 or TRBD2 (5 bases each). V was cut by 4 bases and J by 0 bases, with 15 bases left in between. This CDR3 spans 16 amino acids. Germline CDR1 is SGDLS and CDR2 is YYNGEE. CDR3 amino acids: CASSSQWGSSTDTQYF. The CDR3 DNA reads TGTGCCAGCAGCTCACAGTGGGGGAGCAGCACAGATACGCAGTATTTT.